This TCR beta chain derives from a study of T cell responses to AZD1222 COVID-19 vaccine. Study results and caveats: Just five to seven people given AZD1222 tested seropositive at baseline. Scientists sampled the repertoires only once the peak T cell response had passed.

Worth noting for this clone: Its cognate antigen is unknown.

Using immunoSEQ multiplex PCR, the repertoire was profiled, and TCRdb retains in-frame clones only, with some absent. The sample lists 150,000 or so clones; 92% were seen once. V was clipped by 0 bases and J by 3 bases, with 9 bases between them. CDR1 is LGHNA, CDR2 YSLEER, per germline. The CDR3 is made up of 14 amino acids. The receptor's source is an adult who received the AZD1222 COVID-19 vaccine. The starting material was peripheral blood, obtained 28 days after the second AZD1222 dose. The chain uses TRBV4-3 and TRBJ2-7; D is unclear. As DNA, the CDR3 is TGCGCCAGCAGCCAAGAGTGGGTAGGCTACGAGCAGTACTTC. Its translation is CASSQEWVGYEQYF.